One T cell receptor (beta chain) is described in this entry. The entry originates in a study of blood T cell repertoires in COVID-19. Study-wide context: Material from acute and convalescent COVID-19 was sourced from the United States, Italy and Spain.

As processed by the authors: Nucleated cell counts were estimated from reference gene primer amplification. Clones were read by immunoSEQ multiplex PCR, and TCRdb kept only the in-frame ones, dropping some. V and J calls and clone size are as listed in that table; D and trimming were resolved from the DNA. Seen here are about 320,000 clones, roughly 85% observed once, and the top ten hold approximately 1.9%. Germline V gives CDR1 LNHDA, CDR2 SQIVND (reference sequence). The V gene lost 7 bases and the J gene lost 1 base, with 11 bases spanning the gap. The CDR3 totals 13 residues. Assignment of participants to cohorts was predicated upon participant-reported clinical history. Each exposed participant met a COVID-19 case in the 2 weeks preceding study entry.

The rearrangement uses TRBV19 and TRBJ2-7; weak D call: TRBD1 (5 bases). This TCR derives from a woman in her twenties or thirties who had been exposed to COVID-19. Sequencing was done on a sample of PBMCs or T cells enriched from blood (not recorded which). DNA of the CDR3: TGTGCCAGTACCAAGGACACATCCTACGAGCAGTACTTC. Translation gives CASTKDTSYEQYF.